This TCR beta chain was identified during a study of shared clonotypes between healthy human individuals. This clone was detected a few times. Repertoires were generated with immunoSEQ multiplex PCR, while TCRdb's copy carries only in-frame clones and drops some. The sample consists of over 400,000 clones, roughly 80% of them appearing once. The study used approximately 92 million PBMCs per unsorted sample for genomic DNA. Germline lookup yields CDR1 MDHEN and CDR2 SYDVKM. There are 15 residues in the CDR3. V shed 5 bases and J shed 3 bases, with 17 bases lying between them. The chain employs TRBV28 and TRBJ2-7; no definite D call. This sequence was found in a woman aged 40-49 years in good health. Some clones in this sample may be carry-over from other donors' samples. Sequenced input: PBMCs. This CDR3 reads CASSRILVGNYEQYF. The CDR3 DNA reads as TGTGCCAGCAGTCGTATCTTAGTTGGTAACTACGAGCAGTACTTC.